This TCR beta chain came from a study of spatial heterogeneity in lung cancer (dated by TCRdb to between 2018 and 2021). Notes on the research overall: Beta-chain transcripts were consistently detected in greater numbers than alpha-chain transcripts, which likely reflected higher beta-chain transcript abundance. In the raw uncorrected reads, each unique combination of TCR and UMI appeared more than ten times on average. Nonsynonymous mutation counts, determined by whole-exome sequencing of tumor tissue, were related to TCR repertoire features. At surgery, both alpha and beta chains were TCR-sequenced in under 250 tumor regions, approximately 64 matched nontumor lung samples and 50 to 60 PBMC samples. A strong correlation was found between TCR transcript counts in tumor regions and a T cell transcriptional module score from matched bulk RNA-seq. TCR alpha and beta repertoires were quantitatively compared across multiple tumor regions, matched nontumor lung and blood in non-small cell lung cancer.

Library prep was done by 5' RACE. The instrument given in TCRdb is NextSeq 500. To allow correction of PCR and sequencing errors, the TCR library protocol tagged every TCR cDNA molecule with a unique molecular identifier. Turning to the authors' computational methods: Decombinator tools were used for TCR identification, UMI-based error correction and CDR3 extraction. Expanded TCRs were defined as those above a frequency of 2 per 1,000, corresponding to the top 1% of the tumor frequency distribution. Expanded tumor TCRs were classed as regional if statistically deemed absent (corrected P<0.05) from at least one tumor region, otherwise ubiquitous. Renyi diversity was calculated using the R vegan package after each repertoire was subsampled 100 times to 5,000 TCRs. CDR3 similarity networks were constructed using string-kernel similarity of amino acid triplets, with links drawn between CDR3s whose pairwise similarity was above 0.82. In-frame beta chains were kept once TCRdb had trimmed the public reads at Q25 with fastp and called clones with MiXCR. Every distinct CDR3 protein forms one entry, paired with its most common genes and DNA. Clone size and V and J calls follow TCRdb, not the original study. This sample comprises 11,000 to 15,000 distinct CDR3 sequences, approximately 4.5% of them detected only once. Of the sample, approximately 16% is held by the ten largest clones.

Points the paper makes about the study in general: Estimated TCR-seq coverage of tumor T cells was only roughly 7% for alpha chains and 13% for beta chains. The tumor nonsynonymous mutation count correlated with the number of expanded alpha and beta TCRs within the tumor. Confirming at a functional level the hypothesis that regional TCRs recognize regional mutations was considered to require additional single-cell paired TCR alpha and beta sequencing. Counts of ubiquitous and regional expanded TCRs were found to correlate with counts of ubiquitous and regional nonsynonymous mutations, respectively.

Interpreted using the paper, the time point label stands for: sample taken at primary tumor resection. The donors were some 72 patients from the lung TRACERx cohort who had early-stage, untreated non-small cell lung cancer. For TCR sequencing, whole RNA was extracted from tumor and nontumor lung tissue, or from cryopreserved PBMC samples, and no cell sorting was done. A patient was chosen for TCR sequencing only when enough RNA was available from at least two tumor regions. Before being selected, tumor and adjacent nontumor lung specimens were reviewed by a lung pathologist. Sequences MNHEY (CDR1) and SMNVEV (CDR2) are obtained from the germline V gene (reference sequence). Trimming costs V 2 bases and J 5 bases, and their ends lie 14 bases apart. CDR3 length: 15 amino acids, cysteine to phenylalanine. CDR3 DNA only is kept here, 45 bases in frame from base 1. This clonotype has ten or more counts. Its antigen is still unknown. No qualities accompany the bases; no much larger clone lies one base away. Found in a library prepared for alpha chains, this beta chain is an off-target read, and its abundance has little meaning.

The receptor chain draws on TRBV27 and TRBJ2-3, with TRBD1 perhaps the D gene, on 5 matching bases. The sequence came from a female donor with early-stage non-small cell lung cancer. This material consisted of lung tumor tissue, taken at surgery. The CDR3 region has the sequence CASSLGAGPGDTQYF. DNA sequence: TGTGCCAGCAGTTTAGGCGCAGGGCCGGGAGATACGCAGTATTTT.